These 24 T cell receptor beta chains were all obtained from the same sample, sequenced in a study of identical twins. TCRdb re-derived calls from the 5' RACE reads in MiXCR, one entry per CDR3 protein. Here the sample spans hundreds of thousands of distinct CDR3 sequences, 6.5% to 8.5% being singletons. The same specimen was also included in a second study, on yellow fever vaccine responses in identical twins.

Sequencing was carried out using memory (CD45RO+) T cells sorted from blood. Every receptor here comes from a woman aged 18-30 years in good health.

This clonotype was counted a few times. An end of the junction does not agree with germline; a read error may underlie this. The J gene is TRBJ2-3, the V gene TRBV20-1, with 7 bases that match TRBD2. CDR1 and CDR2 (germline): DFQATT, SNEGSKA (reference sequence). CDR3 length: 17 amino acids. CDR3 sequence reads: CCARNPNPAGVVDTQYF. CDR3 DNA: TGCTGTGCTAGAAATCCCAACCCCGCGGGAGTGGTAGATACGCAGTATTTT.

This clonotype was detected many times. The chain is built from TRBV20-1 and TRBJ1-5; TRBD1 aligns across 9 bases. Germline lookup yields CDR1 DFQATT and CDR2 SNEGSKA (reference sequence). The CDR3 spans 15 residues. Germline trimming cut 6 bases from V and 6 bases from J; bases unmatched to any gene: 12. CDR3: CSAGIPGQGSQPQHF. The CDR3 region has the DNA TGCAGTGCGGGGATTCCGGGACAGGGTAGTCAGCCCCAGCATTTT.

This clonotype was observed a handful of times. The chain links TRBV20-1 to TRBJ2-5; the D is unclear. The germline CDR1 and CDR2 sequences are DFQATT and SNEGSKA (reference sequence). The CDR3 spans 12 residues. Trimming took 3 bases from V and 4 from J, leaving 9 bases between them. The CDR3 sequence is CSARAVAETQYF. CDR3 in DNA: TGCAGTGCTAGGGCGGTAGCAGAGACCCAGTACTTC.

This clonotype showed up many times. The J gene is TRBJ2-2, the V gene TRBV20-1; the match to TRBD2 covers 13 bases. V shed 6 bases, J shed 6 bases, and the junction held 4 bases outside the gene matches. Germline V gives CDR1 DFQATT, CDR2 SNEGSKA (reference sequence). The CDR3 is 14 residues long. This CDR3 is CSAQTSGGPGELFF. The DNA of the CDR3 is TGCAGTGCCCAGACTAGCGGGGGGCCCGGGGAGCTGTTTTTT.

This clonotype has a count of ten or more. The chain joins TRBV3-1 to TRBJ2-7; the D gene could be TRBD1 or TRBD2 (6 bases each). CDR1 LGHDT and CDR2 YNNKEL come from the germline V gene (reference sequence). The CDR3 is made up of 16 amino acids. V lost 3 bases, J lost 0 bases, and 15 bases lay in between. DNA of the CDR3: TGTGCCAGCAGCCAGGGGGCTAGCGAGTTCTCCTACGAGCAGTACTTC. The encoded protein is CASSQGASEFSYEQYF.

This clonotype was recorded a few times. The chain joins TRBV12-3 or TRBV12-4 to TRBJ2-1, with no clear D. This CDR3 has 14 residues. V shed 3 bases and J shed 12 bases, with 18 bases lying between them. For the CDR3, the DNA is TGTGCCAGCAGTTTGGAGAGAGGCCCATCGGGGCAGTTCTTC. Translating gives CASSLERGPSGQFF.

This clonotype came up a few times. The V gene is TRBV7-9, the J gene TRBJ2-3; D is unclear. V was trimmed by 3 bases and J by 7 bases, leaving 14 bases between them. Germline V gene sequence: CDR1 SEHNR, CDR2 FQNEAQ (reference sequence). The CDR3 length is 14 residues. This CDR3 is CASSLGSSGNTQYF. CDR3 bases: TGTGCCAGCAGCTTGGGTAGCAGTGGGAATACGCAGTATTTT.

This clonotype turned up a few times. The chain carries TRBV19 and TRBJ2-2; 9 bases match TRBD1. V trimming: 7 bases; J trimming: 6 bases; junction bases outside the gene matches: 12. The CDR3 runs to 16 residues. Germline V lookup: CDR1 LNHDA, CDR2 SQIVND (reference sequence). The CDR3 region is CASKIRQGDLSGELFF. CDR3 in DNA: TGTGCCAGTAAGATCCGACAGGGGGATTTGTCCGGGGAGCTGTTTTTT.

The DNA of the CDR3 is TGTGCCAGCATGCTCGGAAGTGCGGGGACCTACAATGAGCAGTTCTTC. Translation gives CASMLGSAGTYNEQFF. V is TRBV6-1 and J is TRBJ2-1, with TRBD2 as a possible D gene (6 bases). This CDR3 spans 16 amino acids. Per germline, CDR1 MNHNS and CDR2 SASEGT. The ends were cut back, 7 bases at V and 2 bases at J, with 18 bases in the middle.

In this sample, this clonotype turned up many times. V gene TRBV2 combines with J gene TRBJ2-5; 9 positions agree with TRBD2. The V gene's germline CDR1 is SNHLY and CDR2 FYNNEI. V was pared by 6 bases and J by 2 bases, with 7 bases of the junction left unmatched. The CDR3 is made up of 15 amino acids. The CDR3 DNA follows: TGTGCCAGCAGCAAGGGACTAGCATCACAAGAGACCCAGTACTTC. Amino acids: CASSKGLASQETQYF.

This clonotype was seen only a few times. The chain uses TRBV4-2 and TRBJ1-5, with D tentatively TRBD1 (5 bases). The germline V and J ends were trimmed by 0 bases and 1 base, with 16 bases remaining between them. The CDR3 has 18 amino acids. Germline-derived CDR1 and CDR2 are LGHNA and YNFKEQ. The CDR3 here is CASSQDRAKGQSNQPQHF. CDR3 sequence (DNA): TGTGCCAGCAGCCAAGATCGAGCCAAGGGGCAGAGCAATCAGCCCCAGCATTTT.

This clonotype was seen a few times. This chain joins TRBV27 and TRBJ2-2; D may be TRBD1 (6 bases). The V end was cut by 5 bases, the J end by 7 bases, with 17 bases between. The CDR3 spans 15 residues. The germline gives CDR1 MNHEY, CDR2 SMNVEV (reference sequence). CDR3 in amino acids: CASSQTGTLHGELFF. CDR3 DNA: TGTGCCAGCAGTCAGACCGGGACACTTCACGGGGAGCTGTTTTTT.

This clonotype was seen repeatedly, ten times or more. This chain joins TRBV12-3 or TRBV12-4 and TRBJ2-6; possible D gene TRBD2, 6 bases. The CDR3 has 17 residues. V gave up 1 base and J gave up 3 bases, with 13 bases separating them. CDR3: CASSLGGGFYGANVLTF. For the CDR3, the DNA is TGTGCCAGCAGTTTAGGCGGAGGGTTTTATGGGGCCAACGTCCTGACTTTC.

This clonotype came up a few times. The chain combines TRBV3-1 with TRBJ2-5; 16 bases align to TRBD2. The germline V gene has CDR1 LGHDT and CDR2 YNNKEL (reference sequence). The CDR3 is made up of 19 amino acids. The J segment lost 4 bases and the V segment lost 5 bases, leaving 13 bases of the junction unmatched. CDR3 sequence (DNA): TGTGCCAGCAGCGGTTCCGGGACTAGCGGGGGGGCGTCTAGAGAGACCCAGTACTTC. The encoded protein is CASSGSGTSGGASRETQYF.

On this clonotype: This may be a read error: a much more frequent sequence differs by one nucleotide. This likely comes from a read error, as the CDR3 has no conserved phenylalanine or tryptophan at its end. The chain uses TRBV7-9 and TRBJ2-2; no firm D call. With 11 bases removed from V and 8 bases from J, the gap between germline ends came to 6 bases. The CDR3 sequence is 9 residues long. The V gene's germline CDR1 is SEHNR and CDR2 FQNEAQ (reference sequence). The CDR3 nucleotides read TGTGCCCAGTCGGGGGAGCTGTTTCTT. This translates into CAQSGELFL.

This clonotype was seen at least ten times. J is TRBJ1-1 and V is TRBV2; D may be TRBD1 (5 bases). V lost 1 base and J 4 bases, leaving 10 bases between the germline ends. The CDR3 spans 14 residues. From germline, CDR1 is SNHLY and CDR2 FYNNEI. CDR3 sequence reads: CASSEVLGGTEAFF. The CDR3 DNA reads TGTGCCAGCAGTGAAGTCCTCGGGGGCACTGAAGCTTTCTTT.

This clonotype was counted ten times or more. The V and J genes are TRBV5-1 and TRBJ2-3, with D perhaps TRBD1 or TRBD2 (6 bases each). This CDR3 is 15 amino acids long. Germline CDR1 reads SGHRS; CDR2 reads YFSETQ. V was shortened by 3 bases and J by 4 bases, with 15 bases between the two germline ends. The CDR3 DNA is TGCGCCAGCAGCTCGAACCCCGGGGGCTCAGATACGCAGTATTTT. As protein: CASSSNPGGSDTQYF.

At least ten counts were recorded for this clonotype. The chain uses TRBV12-3 or TRBV12-4 and TRBJ2-2, with D maybe TRBD2 (5 bases). The CDR3 is 16 residues long. V was pared by 0 bases and J by 4 bases, with 12 bases between. The CDR3 DNA reads as TGTGCCAGCAGTTTAGCGGGTTTAGAGGGCACCGGGGAGCTGTTTTTT. Encoded protein: CASSLAGLEGTGELFF.

The chain uses TRBV27 and TRBJ1-1, with TRBD1 matching 7 bases. V dropped 2 bases and J dropped 3; count of bases not matched to a gene: 0. Germline loops: CDR1 MNHEY, CDR2 SMNVEV (reference sequence). The CDR3 is 13 residues long. The CDR3 DNA reads as TGTGCCAGCAGTTTACAGGGGGACACTGAAGCTTTCTTT. The encoded protein is CASSLQGDTEAFF.

In this sample, this clonotype turned up a few times. This chain uses TRBV7-9 with TRBJ1-1; D is ambiguous. Trimming cost V 4 bases and J 3 bases, with 9 bases left between them. This CDR3 contains 13 residues. Germline CDR1 reads SEHNR; CDR2 reads FQNEAQ (reference sequence). The CDR3 loop reads CASSYLRDTEAFF. The DNA of the CDR3 is TGTGCCAGCAGCTACCTCCGGGACACTGAAGCTTTCTTT.

The rearrangement joins TRBV2 to TRBJ1-4; 8 bases agree with TRBD1. The J segment lost 7 bases and the V segment lost 5 bases, leaving 9 bases of the junction unmatched. CDR3 length equals 15 residues. Per germline, CDR1 SNHLY and CDR2 FYNNEI. DNA of the CDR3: TGTGCCAGCAGTAACGGACAGGGAAAAAGTGAAAAACTGTTTTTT. The encoded protein is CASSNGQGKSEKLFF.

This clonotype was picked up many times. The genes are TRBV7-2 and TRBJ2-1; D call uncertain. Trimming removed 0 bases from V and 5 bases from J, with 8 bases in between. The CDR3 is 14 amino acids. Per the germline V gene, CDR1 is SGHTA and CDR2 is FQGNSA. This CDR3 reads CASSLAGRHNEQFF. The CDR3 DNA reads TGTGCCAGCAGCTTAGCCGGCAGGCACAATGAGCAGTTCTTC.

The chain couples TRBV28 to TRBJ1-2, with TRBD1 matching over 10 bases. CDR1 and CDR2 from the germline V gene are MDHEN and SYDVKM. Trimming took 5 bases from V and 7 from J; bases not matched to a gene: 7. The CDR3 is made up of 14 amino acids. The DNA of the CDR3 is TGTGCCAGCAGTCGACGACAGGGGGCGAGTGGCTACACCTTC. As protein: CASSRRQGASGYTF.

This clonotype was observed many times. V and J are TRBV3-1 and TRBJ2-3; TRBD1 is a possible D gene (5 bases). The CDR3 runs 13 residues. V was pared by 4 bases and J by 1 base, with 6 bases between. CDR1 and CDR2 (germline): LGHDT, YNNKEL (reference sequence). The CDR3 sequence is CASSPGRTDTQYF. CDR3 bases: TGTGCCAGCAGCCCAGGGCGCACAGATACGCAGTATTTT.